These T cell receptor beta chains were read from a single sample in a study of neurological immune-mediated disorders. TCRdb called the 5' RACE reads again in MiXCR, with one record for every CDR3 protein. Of about 28,000 distinct CDR3 sequences listed, approximately 12% are singletons. Material: PBMCs. Source of these receptors: a man between 60 and 70 years old in good health. Each CDR3 is given with its conserved first and last residue. A D gene is named only where the DNA matches it firmly. Some rows mark clone size as missing; the rest say once, few, many or name a class of expanded clone.

D	V	J	size	CDR3	DNA
-	TRBV5-1	TRBJ2-3	few	CASSLAQATDTQYF	TGCGCCAGCAGCTTGGCCCAAGCAACAGATACGCAGTATTTT
-	TRBV20-1	TRBJ1-2	many	CSARDRRTAAFFGYTF	TGCAGTGCTAGAGATCGACGGACGGCAGCATTTTTTGGCTACACCTTC
-	TRBV28	TRBJ1-6	many	CASSRDPASPLHF	TGTGCCAGCAGTCGGGACCCCGCGTCACCCCTCCACTTT
TRBD1	TRBV29-1	TRBJ2-7	many	CSVVGGPGTGDEQYF	TGCAGCGTTGTTGGGGGCCCCGGGACAGGGGACGAGCAGTACTTC
-	TRBV5-1	TRBJ1-1	many	CASSLETVRNTEAFF	TGCGCCAGCAGCTTGGAAACAGTAAGAAACACTGAAGCTTTCTTT
-	TRBV28	TRBJ2-3	many	CASSFNSGLDTQYF	TGTGCCAGCAGTTTTAACTCTGGACTCGATACGCAGTATTTT
-	TRBV2	TRBJ2-5	few	CASSVAGTLQETQYF	TGTGCCAGCAGTGTTGCGGGGACCCTCCAAGAGACCCAGTACTTC
-	TRBV3-1	TRBJ2-7	many	CASSQGLGIYEQYF	TGTGCCAGCAGCCAAGGTCTCGGGATTTACGAGCAGTACTTC
TRBD1	TRBV28	TRBJ1-2	many	CASSTPGQGSGYTF	TGTGCCAGCAGTACGCCGGGACAGGGATCCGGCTACACCTTC
-	TRBV28	TRBJ2-5	many	CASSFLGLETQYF	TGTGCCAGCAGTTTTCTGGGGCTGGAGACCCAGTACTTC
-	TRBV28	TRBJ1-2	many	CASSFAGQDHGYTF	TGTGCCAGCAGTTTCGCGGGACAAGATCATGGCTACACCTTC
-	TRBV29-1	TRBJ1-1	-	CSVEGAESSAAEQFFGTGGSEAFF	-
-	TRBV5-5	TRBJ1-5	many	CASSPEGVNQPQHF	TGTGCCAGCAGCCCAGAAGGAGTAAATCAGCCCCAGCATTTT
-	TRBV7-2	TRBJ2-3	few	CASSLGLGGLALSTDTQYF	TGTGCCAGCAGCTTAGGGCTTGGGGGTCTAGCTCTAAGCACAGATACGCAGTATTTT
TRBD2	TRBV6-5	TRBJ2-2	many	CASSYTPGGNTGELFF	TGTGCCAGCAGTTATACTCCGGGGGGGAACACCGGGGAGCTGTTTTTC
-	TRBV5-8	TRBJ2-1	many	CASTKGPSYNEQFF	TGTGCCAGCACGAAGGGGCCCTCCTACAATGAGCAGTTCTTC
-	TRBV6-2/TRBV6-3	TRBJ2-2	many	CASSYVSATGELFF	TGTGCCAGCAGTTACGTGAGCGCCACCGGGGAGCTGTTTTTT
-	TRBV7-9	TRBJ2-7	many	CASSLDWIQYF	TGTGCCAGCAGCCTGGACTGGATACAGTACTTC
-	TRBV5-1	TRBJ2-7	many	CASSRDGSSSYEQYF	TGCGCCAGCAGCCGGGACGGGAGCAGCTCCTACGAGCAGTACTTC
TRBD1	TRBV19	TRBJ2-2	many	CASSIPPGQGMNTGELFF	TGTGCCAGTAGTATACCCCCGGGACAGGGTATGAACACCGGGGAGCTGTTTTTT
-	TRBV5-5	TRBJ2-7	medium-sized	CASSTNGYEQYF	TGTGCCAGCAGCACGAACGGGTACGAGCAGTACTTC
TRBD1	TRBV7-2	TRBJ2-1	many	CASSLGQGANNEQFF	TGTGCCAGCAGCTTAGGCCAGGGGGCCAACAATGAGCAGTTCTTC
-	TRBV5-1	TRBJ2-3	many	CASSLAGGGSPTDTQYF	TGCGCCAGCAGCTTGGCAGGGGGAGGGAGCCCCACAGATACGCAGTATTTT
TRBD2	TRBV5-5	TRBJ2-5	many	CASSTTSGGTQYF	TGTGCCAGCAGCACGACTAGCGGTGGGACCCAGTACTTC
-	TRBV7-8	TRBJ2-7	-	CVNSLKIRRNEQYF	TGTGTCAACAGCCTGAAGATCCGCCGGAACGAGCAGTACTTC
-	TRBV24-1	TRBJ1-1	many	CATRTNTEAFF	TGTGCCACGAGGACCAACACTGAAGCTTTCTTT
-	TRBV7-7	TRBJ2-3	-	CASSLSLRGASTTDTQYF	TGTGCCAGCAGCTTATCGCTTCGGGGCGCGTCCACCACAGATACGCAGTATTTT
-	TRBV29-1	TRBJ2-7	-	CSVEVSYEQYF	TGCAGCGTTGAAGTCAGCTACGAGCAGTACTTC
-	TRBV18	TRBJ1-4	many	CASSPTGANEKLFF	TGTGCCAGCTCACCCACCGGCGCTAATGAAAAACTGTTTTTT
TRBD2	TRBV20-1	TRBJ2-7	many	CSASSDPGGPYEQYF	TGCAGTGCTAGCTCCGACCCGGGAGGGCCCTACGAGCAGTACTTC